This entry is about one T cell receptor (beta chain). This entry comes from a study of blood T cell repertoires in COVID-19. The wider study: Material from acute and convalescent COVID-19 was sourced from the United States, Italy and Spain. Sources were T cells, B-cell-depleted T cells, or PBMCs; the material itself was cDNA or gDNA.

Source study methods: Amplified reference gene primers provided the basis for estimating nucleated cell counts. Sequenced by immunoSEQ multiplex PCR; TCRdb stores in-frame clones only, minus some. V and J calls and clone size come straight from that table; D and trimming were deduced from the DNA. Of approximately 270,000 clones in the sample, 80% to 90% were seen once. In assigning cohorts, the study relied on participant-reported clinical history. The CDR3 loop spans 13 amino acids. CDR1 and CDR2 (germline): LNHDA, SQIVND (reference sequence). V lost 5 bases and J lost 6, with 13 bases in between. The source material was PBMCs or T cells enriched from blood (not recorded which). The V and J genes are TRBV19 and TRBJ1-1, with D possibly being TRBD1 (6 bases). The TCR sequence derives from a woman between 50 and 59 years old who had recovered from COVID-19. CDR3 protein: CASSLGAGAEAFF. The CDR3 nucleotides are TGTGCCAGTAGTCTGGGGGCGGGAGCTGAAGCTTTCTTT. Full variable domain (rest looked up from reference TRBV19 and TRBJ1-1): DGGITQSPKYLFRKEGQNVTLSCEQNLNHDAMYWYRQDPGQGLRLIYYSQIVNDFQKGDIAEGYSVSREKKESFPLTVTSAQKNPTAFYLCASSLGAGAEAFFGQGTRLTVV.